This TCR beta chain was captured in a study of CD8 T cells in ankylosing spondylitis (dated by TCRdb to 2015 to 2018). About the investigation overall: T cell receptor beta repertoires were profiled in healthy donors and ankylosing spondylitis patients so that disease-linked TCR variants could be found. The full study cohort comprised roughly 24 ankylosing spondylitis patients and approximately 100 healthy donors. Peripheral blood samples were taken, and synovial fluid was additionally collected from ankylosing spondylitis patients.

A word on this clonotype: No cognate antigen has been identified for it. It has no much larger one-base neighbor in the sample; base qualities were not kept.

Between the V and J ends, shortened by 3 bases and 9 bases respectively, the junction contains 18 bases. CDR1 and CDR2 were assigned from the germline V gene as MGHRA and YSYEKL. From the cysteine through the phenylalanine, the CDR3 covers 15 amino acids. Left in the record is the CDR3 DNA by itself, 45 bases read in frame from the first base. Here is what the overall study found, with its caveats: Some motif variants had previously been reported in the synovial fluid and blood of reactive arthritis patients, which suggests shared mechanisms of disease initiation. The disease-linked clones showed a CD8+ phenotype and occurred at relatively low frequencies in peripheral blood. A TCR beta motif of eight highly homologous amino acid variants appeared characteristic of blood from ankylosing spondylitis patients. Significant enrichment of the disease-linked clones was reported in matched synovial fluid samples from ankylosing spondylitis patients.

Reads for this sample came from an Illumina HiSeq 2500. Quantitative 5'-RACE with molecular barcodes was used to prepare TCR beta libraries. Per the authors' processing: A new computational method, built on a probabilistic model of VDJ rearrangement, was used to identify disease-linked TCR variants. The raw public data were reprocessed by TCRdb itself: fastp quality trimming at Q25, MiXCR clonotype calling, in-frame beta chains only. Each record represents a unique CDR3 protein, reported with the most common genes and DNA among its rows. These V and J calls rely on TCRdb rather than the paper's analysis. Across this sample there are a few hundred thousand distinct CDR3 sequences, with about 13% seen only once. The ten largest clonotypes hold over 6.5% of the sample.

The receptor chain draws on TRBV4-1 and TRBJ2-1, and the D gene may be TRBD2, 5 bases matching. What was sequenced was blood, either unsorted or a sorted T cell fraction (not recorded which). The source of this sequence is a male donor with ankylosing spondylitis. The sequenced DNA is TGCGCCAGCAGCCACGATGAGAGGGCCGGTATTGAGCAGTTCTTC. Its protein is CASSHDERAGIEQFF.